The clone carrying this T cell receptor beta chain appeared a few times. Its specificity is unknown. A second PCR of 7 to 11 cycles used a sample-barcoded 5' primer and a J-beta primer mix. TCRdb processed the 5' RACE reads anew with MiXCR; each CDR3 protein has one entry. The sample records 600,000 to 1,000,000 distinct CDR3 sequences, 58% being singletons. The sample belongs to a study of blood T cells in healthy people across ages. This CDR3 spans 14 amino acids. V was trimmed by 6 bases and J by 4 bases, leaving 18 bases between them. Germline-derived CDR1 and CDR2 are DFQATT and SNEGSKA (reference sequence). Findings of the study overall: Naive CD4+ cells and diversity were both higher in long-lived donors than in aged donors.

Per sample, extraction of total RNA gave at least 6 micrograms in every case. The chain carries TRBV20-1 and TRBJ1-1, with a possible D match to TRBD1 (6 bases). The sample was blood. This TCR was recovered from a man aged 30 to 39 in good health. This chain's CDR3 is CSAQTGIMGTEAFF. The CDR3 DNA reads TGCAGTGCCCAGACAGGTATCATGGGCACTGAAGCTTTCTTT.